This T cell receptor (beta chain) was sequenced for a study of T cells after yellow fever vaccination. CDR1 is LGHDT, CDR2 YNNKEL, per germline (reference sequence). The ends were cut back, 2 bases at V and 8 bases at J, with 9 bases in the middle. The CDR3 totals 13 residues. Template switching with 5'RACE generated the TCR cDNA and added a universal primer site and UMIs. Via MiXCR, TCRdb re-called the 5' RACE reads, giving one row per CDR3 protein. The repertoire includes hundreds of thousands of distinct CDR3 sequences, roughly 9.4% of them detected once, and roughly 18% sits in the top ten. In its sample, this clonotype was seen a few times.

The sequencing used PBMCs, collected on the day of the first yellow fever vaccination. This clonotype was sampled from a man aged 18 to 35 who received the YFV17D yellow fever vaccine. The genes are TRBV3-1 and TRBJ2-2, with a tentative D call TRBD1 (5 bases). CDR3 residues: CASSQPGYGELFF. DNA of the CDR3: TGTGCCAGCAGCCAACCAGGGTATGGGGAGCTGTTTTTT.